These 11 T cell receptor beta chains were all obtained from the same sample, sequenced in a study of sequential checkpoint blockade in melanoma (dated by TCRdb to between 2018 and 2021). The treatment or condition label of this sample denotes: randomized to nivolumab then ipilimumab (arm A) or the reverse (arm B). The library was generated by the immunoSEQ multiplex PCR assay. What TCRdb holds here is the immuneACCESS table cut down to in-frame rearrangements. Part of the clones is not present; checked against another copy, under half of the missing clones reflect an unresolved V gene, and the others are unexplained. In this sample the table shows some 40,000 clones, roughly a third of which occur a single time. The ten largest clonotypes hold about 1.6% of the sample. Sequenced material: tumor tissue (inferred from file names), taken from a patient given nivolumab and ipilimumab in sequence. The receptors derive from a human donor with melanoma.

The genes are TRBV18 and TRBJ2-1; weak D call: TRBD1 (5 bases). Trimming shortened V by 2 bases and J by 3 bases, and 11 bases separated the two germline ends. The CDR3 contains 15 residues. Germline V CDR1 and CDR2: KGHSH, LQKENI. The CDR3 spells CASSPGDRGYNEQFF. CDR3 DNA sequence: TGTGCCAGCTCACCAGGGGATAGGGGCTACAATGAGCAGTTCTTC.

This rearrangement joins TRBV6-8 to TRBJ2-5; maybe TRBD2 (6 bases). In germline, CDR1 is MNHGY, CDR2 SAAAGT. The CDR3 totals 17 residues. V was pared by 7 bases and J by 5 bases, with 26 bases between. Written as DNA, the CDR3 is TGTGCCAGCACCAAGTACTCGGGACTCATCAGGACGGAGACCCAGTACTTC. Translation gives CASTKYSGLIRTETQYF.

This clone has a count of ten or more. The chain carries TRBV9 and TRBJ2-1; D remains unclear. The CDR3 extends over 15 amino acids. With 0 bases removed from V and 0 bases from J, the gap between germline ends came to 7 bases. Per the germline V gene, CDR1 is SGDLS and CDR2 is YYNGEE. Here the CDR3 reads CASSVGQSSYNEQFF. Written as DNA, the CDR3 is TGTGCCAGCAGCGTAGGCCAGAGCTCCTACAATGAGCAGTTCTTC. The full variable domain, rest sourced from reference TRBV9 and TRBJ2-1, is DSGVTQTPKHLITATGQRVTLRCSPRSGDLSVYWYQQSLDQGLQFLIQYYNGEERAKGNILERFSAQQFPDLHSELNLSSLELGDSALYFCASSVGQSSYNEQFFGPGTRLTVL.

V usage is TRBV6-8 and J usage is TRBJ2-7; maybe TRBD2 (6 bases). Trimming removed 6 bases at V and 3 bases at J, with 15 bases between. The CDR3 extends over 14 amino acids. Germline loops: CDR1 MNHGY, CDR2 SAAAGT. The DNA of the CDR3 is TGTGCCAGCAGAGCCGGGGGATTGGGCTACGAGCAGTACTTC. It translates to CASRAGGLGYEQYF.

The rearrangement joins TRBV6-7 to TRBJ2-2; 10 bases are shared with TRBD2. TRBV6-7 is reported as an ORF; its role is uncertain. With 2 bases clipped from V and 4 bases from J, the junction kept 7 bases outside the gene matches. There are 17 residues in the CDR3. As DNA, the CDR3 is TGTGCCAGCAGTTACGAAGGACTAGCGGTGCTCACCGGGGAGCTGTTTTTT. Protein sequence: CASSYEGLAVLTGELFF.

This chain joins TRBV28 and TRBJ2-7; TRBD1 is a possible D gene (5 bases). This CDR3 is 13 amino acids long. Trimming took off 6 bases at V and 6 bases at J, with 15 bases between the two ends. The germline CDR1 and CDR2 sequences are MDHEN and SYDVKM. CDR3 sequence reads: CASRDPGATEQYF. DNA of the CDR3: TGTGCCAGCAGGGACCCTGGGGCTACCGAGCAGTACTTC.

This clone was recorded many times. The chain links TRBV11-3 to TRBJ1-2; 8 bases match TRBD1. Losses at the gene ends were 5 bases for V and 2 bases for J; bases not matched to a gene: 7. Germline CDR1 reads SGHNT; CDR2 reads YENEEA. The CDR3 spans 15 residues. Here the CDR3 DNA reads TGTGCCAGCAGCCGTTCCGGGACAGGCAACTATGGCTACACCTTC. Its protein is CASSRSGTGNYGYTF.

With respect to this clone: The germline gene is not matched at one end of the junction; a read error may be the cause. The rearrangement joins TRBV6-8 to TRBJ1-4; no clear D gene. In germline, CDR1 is MNHGY, CDR2 SAAAGT. The CDR3 totals 13 residues. CDR3 protein: CAISSKGTEKLFF. In nucleotides, the CDR3 is TGTGCCATCAGTTCCAAGGGTACTGAAAAACTGTTTTTT.

This clone was detected a few times. DNA of the CDR3: TGTGCCAGCAGCGACAGGGGACCCTACGAGCAGTACTTC. Translating gives CASSDRGPYEQYF. The gene calls are TRBV7-1 and TRBJ2-7; 8 bases are a match to TRBD1. TRBV7-1 carries the ORF label, with uncertain function. Trimming removed 5 bases from V and 2 bases from J; junction bases left unmatched: 2. The CDR3 covers 13 residues.

V usage is TRBV23-1 and J usage is TRBJ1-2, with 11 bases aligning to TRBD1. TRBV23-1 is marked as an open reading frame, function uncertain. The CDR3 length is 16 residues. Trimming took 7 bases from V and 4 from J; bases not matched to a gene: 11. The CDR3 sequence is CASTKRGQGVGYGYTF. The DNA for the CDR3 is TGCGCCAGCACCAAAAGGGGACAGGGGGTGGGCTATGGCTACACCTTC.

At least ten counts were recorded for this clone. V gene TRBV6-8 combines with J gene TRBJ1-2, with D possibly matching TRBD1 (6 bases). This CDR3 contains 12 residues. Germline V gene lookup returns CDR1 MNHGY and CDR2 SAAAGT. V shed 7 bases and J shed 8 bases, with 14 bases lying between them. The CDR3 loop is CASTETGMGYTF. The CDR3, as DNA: TGTGCCAGCACCGAGACAGGAATGGGCTACACCTTC.